This T cell receptor beta chain was recovered during a study of cytomegalovirus exposure and HLA in healthy donors. Vbeta (60) and Jbeta (13) primers were used in the PCR. The assay was immunoSEQ multiplex PCR, and TCRdb's table has in-frame clones only and misses some. The sample includes approximately 150,000 clones, 84% of them seen just once. With regard to this clone: The antigen is undetermined.

The length of the CDR3 is 13 residues. With 4 bases removed from V and 5 bases from J, the gap between germline ends came to 9 bases. Germline loops: CDR1 WNHNN, CDR2 SYGVQD (reference sequence). Broader study findings: The availability of immune exposure information extended only to CMV serostatus.

The sample taken for sequencing was PBMCs. The clonotype comes from a man aged 25-40 years in good health and CMV-seronegative. The genes are TRBV10-1 and TRBJ1-5, with D hard to call. The CDR3, as DNA: TGCGCCAGCAGTGTAGGGAGGGATCAGCCCCAGCATTTT. Residues: CASSVGRDQPQHF.